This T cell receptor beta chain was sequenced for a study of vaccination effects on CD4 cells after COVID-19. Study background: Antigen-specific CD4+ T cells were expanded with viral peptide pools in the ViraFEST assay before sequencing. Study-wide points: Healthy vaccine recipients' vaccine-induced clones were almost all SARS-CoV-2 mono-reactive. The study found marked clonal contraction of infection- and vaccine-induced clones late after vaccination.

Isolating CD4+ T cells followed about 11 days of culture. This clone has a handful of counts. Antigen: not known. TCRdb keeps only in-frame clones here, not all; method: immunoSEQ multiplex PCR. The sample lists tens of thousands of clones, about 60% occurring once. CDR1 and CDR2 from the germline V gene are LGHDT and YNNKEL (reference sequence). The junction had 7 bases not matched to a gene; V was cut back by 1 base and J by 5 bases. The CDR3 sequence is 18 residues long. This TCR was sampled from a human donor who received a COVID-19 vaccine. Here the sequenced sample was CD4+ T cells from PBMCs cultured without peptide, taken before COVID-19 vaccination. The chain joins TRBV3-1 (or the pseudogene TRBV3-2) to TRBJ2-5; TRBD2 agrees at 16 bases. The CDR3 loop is CASSQAGLAGGNTETQYF. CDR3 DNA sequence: TGTGCCAGCAGCCAAGCGGGACTAGCGGGGGGGAACACGGAGACCCAGTACTTC.